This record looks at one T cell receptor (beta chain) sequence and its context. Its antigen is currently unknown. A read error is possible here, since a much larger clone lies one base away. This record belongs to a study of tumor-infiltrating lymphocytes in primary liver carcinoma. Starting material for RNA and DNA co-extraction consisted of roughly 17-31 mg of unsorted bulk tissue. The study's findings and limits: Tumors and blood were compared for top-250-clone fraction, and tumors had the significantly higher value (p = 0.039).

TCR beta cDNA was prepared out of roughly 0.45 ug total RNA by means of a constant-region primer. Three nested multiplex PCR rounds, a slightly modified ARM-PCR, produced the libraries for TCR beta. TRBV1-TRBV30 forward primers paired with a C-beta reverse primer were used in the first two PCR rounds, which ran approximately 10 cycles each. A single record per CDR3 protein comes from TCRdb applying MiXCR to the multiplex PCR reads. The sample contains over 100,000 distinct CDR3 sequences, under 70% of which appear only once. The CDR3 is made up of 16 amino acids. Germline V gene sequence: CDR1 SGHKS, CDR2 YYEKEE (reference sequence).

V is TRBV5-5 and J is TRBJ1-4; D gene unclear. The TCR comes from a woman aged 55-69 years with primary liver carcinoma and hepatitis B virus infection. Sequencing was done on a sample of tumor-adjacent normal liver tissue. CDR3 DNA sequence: TGTGCCAGCAGCTCGACGGTGTCAACAACTAATGAAAAACCGTTTTTT. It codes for CASSSTVSTTNEKPFF.